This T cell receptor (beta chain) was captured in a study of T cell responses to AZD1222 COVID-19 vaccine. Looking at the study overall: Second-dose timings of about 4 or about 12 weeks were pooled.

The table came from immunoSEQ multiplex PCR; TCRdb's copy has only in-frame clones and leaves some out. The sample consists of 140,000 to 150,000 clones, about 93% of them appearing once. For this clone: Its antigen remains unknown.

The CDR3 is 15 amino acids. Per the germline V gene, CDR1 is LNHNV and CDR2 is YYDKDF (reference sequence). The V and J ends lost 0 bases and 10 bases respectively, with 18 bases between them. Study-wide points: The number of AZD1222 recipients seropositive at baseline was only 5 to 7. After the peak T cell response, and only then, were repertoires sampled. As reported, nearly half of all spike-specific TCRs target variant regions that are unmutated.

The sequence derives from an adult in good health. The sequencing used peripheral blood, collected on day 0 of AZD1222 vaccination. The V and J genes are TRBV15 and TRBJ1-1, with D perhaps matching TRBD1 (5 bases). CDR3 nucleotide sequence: TGTGCCACCAGCAGAGATCGAACCTCCCTGGGGGGAGCTTTCTTT. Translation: CATSRDRTSLGGAFF.